A selection of T cell receptor beta chains follows, all from one sample in a study of cytomegalovirus exposure and HLA in healthy donors. Libraries were prepared by immunoSEQ multiplex PCR; TCRdb keeps only in-frame clonotypes and omits some of them. The repertoire consists of tens of thousands of clones, with about four fifths occurring once and the leading ten covering around 10%. Specimen: PBMCs. The receptors were gathered from a young woman in good health and CMV-seropositive. CDR3s include the opening cysteine and the closing phenylalanine or tryptophan. The D gene is left open where the match is weak. Rows give clone size only sometimes, using once, few, many, or a class for an expanded clone.

>.|TRBJ2-7|TRBV7-9|.
TGTGCCAGCAGCCAGACAGGTACCTACGAGCAGTACTTC
CASSQTGTYEQYF
>few|TRBJ2-6|TRBV4-3|TRBD1
TGCGCCAGCAGCCAAGATACAGGGGGCTCTGGGGCCAACGTCCTGACTTTC
CASSQDTGGSGANVLTF
>.|TRBJ1-2|TRBV27|TRBD1
TGTGCCAGCAGTCCGGGACAGACTTATGGCTACACCTTC
CASSPGQTYGYTF
>.|TRBJ2-2|TRBV4-1|TRBD1
TGCGCCAGCAGCCAACGACTCGGGGGACAGGGATTCACCGGGGAGCTGTTTTTT
CASSQRLGGQGFTGELFF
>once|TRBJ2-7|TRBV2|TRBD1
TGTGCCAGCACCCGACAGGGGGGAAGATACGAGCAGTACTTC
CASTRQGGRYEQYF
>.|TRBJ2-1|TRBV6-5|TRBD2
TGTGCCAGCAGCACACTAGCGGCTTCCTACAATGAGCAGTTCTTC
CASSTLAASYNEQFF
>.|TRBJ1-2|TRBV2|TRBD1
TGTGCCAGCAGTGGACAGGGGGCCTACGTCGATGGCTACACCTTC
CASSGQGAYVDGYTF
>.|TRBJ1-2|TRBV6-4|.
TGTGCCAGCAGTGACTCGAACCAGATTAACTATGGCTACACCTTC
CASSDSNQINYGYTF
>once|TRBJ2-3|TRBV5-4|.
TGTGCCAGCAGCTTAACAGGGACACAAGATACGCAGTATTTT
CASSLTGTQDTQYF
>few|TRBJ1-6|TRBV7-2|.
TGTGCCAGCAGGATGGGCCCGGATCATAATTCACCCCTCCACTTT
CASRMGPDHNSPLHF
>few|TRBJ1-6|TRBV7-9|TRBD1
TGTGCCAGCAGCGCCTTGACAGGGAGTCAGCCTTCACCCCTCCACTTT
CASSALTGSQPSPLHF
>.|TRBJ2-5|TRBV6-1|TRBD1
TGTGCCAGCAGTGCATACAGGGGAGAGACCCAGTACTTC
CASSAYRGETQYF
>.|TRBJ2-3|TRBV6-5|.
TGTGCCAGCAGCCCCGGTTTTACCACAGATACGCAGTATTTT
CASSPGFTTDTQYF
>.|TRBJ1-5|TRBV29-1|.
TGCAGCGTTGTGGAGTCGGGGAATAGCAATCAGCCCCAGCATTTT
CSVVESGNSNQPQHF
>.|TRBJ2-3|TRBV10-3|.
TGTGCCACACACGGGGGTGAAGATACGCAGTATTTT
CATHGGEDTQYF
>.|TRBJ2-2|TRBV5-4|.
TGTGCCAGCAGCTTGGAAAACAGGGTCACCGGGGAGCTGTTTTTT
CASSLENRVTGELFF
>.|TRBJ2-7|TRBV15|TRBD1
TGTGCCACCAGCACCACCTTCCCCGGGACAGGGGGACGCGAGCAGTACTTC
CATSTTFPGTGGREQYF
>.|TRBJ2-7|TRBV30|.
TGTGCCTGGAGTGGCAGTGAGCGCTACGAGCAGTACTTC
CAWSGSERYEQYF
>.|TRBJ1-2|TRBV12-5|TRBD1
TGTGCTAGTGGTTTGGGGACAGGAGTATCCGGCTACACCTTC
CASGLGTGVSGYTF
>.|TRBJ2-7|TRBV5-6|.
TGTGCCAGCAGCCTTCAACTCGCGGGTTCCTACGAGCAGTACTTC
CASSLQLAGSYEQYF
>once|TRBJ2-7|TRBV28|.
TGTGCCAGCACAAAGAGGAGTCAGCAGTACTTC
CASTKRSQQYF
>.|TRBJ2-3|TRBV19|TRBD2
TGTGCCAGTAGTGGACTAGCGAACACAGATACGCAGTATTTT
CASSGLANTDTQYF
>.|TRBJ1-6|TRBV5-3|.
TGTGCCAGAAGCTTTAGTTCACCCCTCCACTTT
CARSFSSPLHF
>.|TRBJ2-1|TRBV7-2|TRBD2
TGTGCCAGCAGCCAGACTAGCGGGGGGTACAATGAGCAGTTCTTC
CASSQTSGGYNEQFF
>.|TRBJ2-3|TRBV5-1|.
TGCGCCAGCAGCTTGGCCTCAGATACGCAGTATTTT
CASSLASDTQYF
>.|TRBJ2-1|TRBV11-2|.
TGTGCCAGCAGCCCAACGCGGGGCGCCGGTTACAATGAGCAGTTCTTC
CASSPTRGAGYNEQFF
>.|TRBJ2-3|TRBV11-3|.
TGTGCCAGCAGCTTACATAACTCGGATACGCAGTATTTT
CASSLHNSDTQYF
>.|TRBJ2-7|TRBV27|.
TGTGCCAGCAGTTTATCCAGGGTACACGAGCAGTACTTC
CASSLSRVHEQYF
>.|TRBJ1-3|TRBV9|.
TGTGCCAGCAGCGTAGCTATAACAGACGGAAACACCATATATTTT
CASSVAITDGNTIYF
>.|TRBJ1-2|TRBV6-6|.
TGTGCCGGTACAGGTAGTGGTGGCTACACCTTC
CAGTGSGGYTF
>.|TRBJ2-7|TRBV4-3|.
TGCGCCAGCAGCCAAGATGCGGCCAGCTCCTACGAGCAGTACTTC
CASSQDAASSYEQYF
>.|TRBJ2-7|TRBV27|TRBD1
TGTGCCAGCACTCCGGGACAGGGGTCCCACGAGCAGTACTTC
CASTPGQGSHEQYF
>.|TRBJ1-5|TRBV6-5|.
TGTGCCAGCAGTTACTCCTATGGGGCATACCAGCCCCAGCATTTT
CASSYSYGAYQPQHF
>.|TRBJ1-1|TRBV7-3|.
TGTGCCAGCAGCTTACAGGATGGGAACACTGAAGCTTTCTTT
CASSLQDGNTEAFF
>once|TRBJ2-7|TRBV6-1|.
TGTGCCAGCAGGACACAGGGATACTTCTCCTACGAGCAGTACTTC
CASRTQGYFSYEQYF
>.|TRBJ1-6|TRBV5-1|.
TGCGCCAGCAGCTCGCAATCCAACAGGGATTCACCCCTCCACTTT
CASSSQSNRDSPLHF
>.|TRBJ1-1|TRBV19|TRBD1
TGTGCCAGTAGTAGTACAGGGGGCAGGACTGAAGCTTTCTTT
CASSSTGGRTEAFF
>.|TRBJ2-1|TRBV27|TRBD1
TGTGCCAGCAGCCGGGACAGGAACTACAATGAGCAGTTCTTC
CASSRDRNYNEQFF
>.|TRBJ2-3|TRBV4-1|TRBD1
TGCGCCAGCAGTCAAGGACAGGGTCACACAGATACGCAGTATTTT
CASSQGQGHTDTQYF
>.|TRBJ1-2|TRBV6-5|.
TGTGCCAGCAGTTACTCCCACCAGGGTCACTATGGCTACACCTTC
CASSYSHQGHYGYTF
>.|TRBJ1-3|TRBV28|TRBD1
TGTGCCAGCAGTACCAGCCGGGACAGTAGCTCTGGAAACACCATATATTTT
CASSTSRDSSSGNTIYF
>once|TRBJ1-2|TRBV5-6|TRBD1
TGTGCCAGCAGCTTGCCCCCCCGCAGGGGGTCTCGTGGCTACACCTTC
CASSLPPRRGSRGYTF
>.|TRBJ2-3|TRBV29-1|TRBD1
TGCAGCGTTGTTCCGGGACAGGGTTTTACAGATACGCAGTATTTT
CSVVPGQGFTDTQYF
>.|TRBJ1-1|TRBV27|TRBD1
TGTGCCAGCAGTTTGGGGACAGGGAGGCGCACTGAAGCTTTCTTT
CASSLGTGRRTEAFF
>.|TRBJ2-7|TRBV18|TRBD1
TGTGCCAGCTCACCAACAGGGGACTACGAGCAGTACTTC
CASSPTGDYEQYF
>.|TRBJ2-7|TRBV6-6|.
TGTGCCAGCAGTAGAGACAGAGCCTACGAGCAGTACTTC
CASSRDRAYEQYF
>.|TRBJ1-5|TRBV6-1|TRBD1
TGTGCCAGCAGTGCGAAACAGGGGACCCAGCCCCAGCATTTT
CASSAKQGTQPQHF
>.|TRBJ2-7|TRBV19|TRBD1
TGTGCCAGTAGTATGTGGGGACAGAGTAACGAGCAGTACTTC
CASSMWGQSNEQYF
>.|TRBJ1-1|TRBV7-3|TRBD1
TGTGCCAGCAGCAGGACAGGGGGAGGCACTGAAGCTTTCTTT
CASSRTGGGTEAFF
>.|TRBJ2-5|TRBV11-1|TRBD1
TGTGCCAGCAGCTTTACAGGGGGAGAGGGGGAGACCCAGTACTTC
CASSFTGGEGETQYF
>.|TRBJ2-7|TRBV9|.
TGTGCCAGCAGCGTAGGGAGTCTAGGGGCCTACGAGCAGTACTTC
CASSVGSLGAYEQYF
>.|TRBJ1-1|TRBV28|.
TGTGCCAGCAGTTCCCTTGGTGAGGGCACTGAAGCTTTCTTT
CASSSLGEGTEAFF
>.|TRBJ1-6|TRBV28|TRBD1
TGTGCCAGCAGGAAGGGACAGCCAGGGAATTCACCCCTCCACTTT
CASRKGQPGNSPLHF
>.|TRBJ2-4|TRBV11-3|TRBD1
TGTGCCAGCAGCTTATCAGGGGGCGCGGGAAACATTCAGTACTTC
CASSLSGGAGNIQYF